This is a list of T cell receptor beta chains from one sample in a study of T cells in Graves' hyperthyroidism and ophthalmopathy. Each CDR3 protein is one row after TCRdb ran MiXCR on the multiplex PCR reads. The table shows about 500,000 distinct CDR3 sequences, with about 16% occurring only once. The sequencing input was blood. The source is a woman aged 25-40 years with Graves' ophthalmopathy. The CDR3 runs from the conserved cysteine through the conserved F or W. Each record gives: V gene, D gene, clone size, J gene, CDR3 protein, CDR3 DNA. The D gene is left open where the match is weak. Clone size is given for some rows only: seen once, a few or many times, or a class if the clone is expanded.

>TRBV5-1|TRBD1|NA|TRBJ2-5
CASSLVSGTGSETQYF
TGCGCCAGCAGCTTGGTATCAGGGACAGGGAGCGAGACCCAGTACTTC
>TRBV27|TRBD2|NA|TRBJ2-7
CASYDSGRVGEQYF
TGTGCCAGCTACGATAGCGGGAGGGTGGGGGAGCAGTACTTC
>TRBV6-1|NA|few|TRBJ2-1
CASRRAIGEQFF
TGTGCCAGCAGAAGGGCAATTGGTGAGCAGTTCTTC
>TRBV20-1|NA|many|TRBJ2-5
CSAREWEETQYF
TGCAGTGCTAGAGAATGGGAAGAGACCCAGTACTTC
>TRBV28|NA|many|TRBJ2-1
CASSLSTPGLLNEQFF
TGTGCCAGCAGTTTATCCACTCCGGGACTCCTAAATGAGCAGTTCTTC
>TRBV7-2|NA|NA|TRBJ2-2
CASSLGLGQAHTGELFF
TGTGCCAGCAGTTTAGGTCTCGGCCAGGCACACACCGGGGAGCTGTTTTTT
>TRBV24-1|NA|NA|TRBJ2-2
CATSRLNTGELFF
TGTGCCACCAGTCGACTGAACACCGGGGAGCTGTTTTTT
>TRBV27|NA|few|TRBJ1-1
CASSPRGPLTNTEAFF
TGTGCCAGCAGTCCACGGGGCCCCCTAACTAACACTGAAGCTTTCTTT
>TRBV7-2|TRBD2|many|TRBJ2-7
CASDPRSGSYEQYF
TGTGCCAGCGACCCTCGTAGCGGGAGTTACGAGCAGTACTTC
>TRBV20-1|TRBD2|NA|TRBJ2-7
CSAEGRGGGSYEQYF
TGCAGTGCCGAGGGTCGGGGCGGGGGCTCCTACGAGCAGTACTTC
>TRBV11-2|TRBD1|NA|TRBJ2-6
CASSQDFRSGQGASGANVLTF
TGCGCCAGCAGCCAAGACTTTCGCTCGGGACAGGGGGCTTCTGGGGCCAACGTCCTGACTTTC
>TRBV9|NA|NA|TRBJ1-1
CASSVGVGLNTEAFF
TGTGCCAGCAGCGTAGGTGTGGGTTTGAACACTGAAGCTTTCTTT
>TRBV28|TRBD1|few|TRBJ2-2
CASSSPTGASTGELFF
TGTGCCAGCAGTTCCCCCACAGGGGCATCCACCGGGGAGCTGTTTTTT
>TRBV12-3/TRBV12-4|NA|many|TRBJ2-2
CASSLGSGGGELFF
TGTGCCAGCAGCCTTGGGTCTGGAGGCGGGGAGCTGTTTTTT
>TRBV6-5|TRBD1|many|TRBJ2-5
CASSGDREAQYF
TGTGCCAGCAGCGGGGACAGGGAGGCCCAGTACTTC
>TRBV11-2|NA|many|TRBJ2-2
CASSWPGGELFF
TGTGCCAGCAGCTGGCCGGGAGGGGAGCTGTTTTTT
>TRBV2|NA|NA|TRBJ2-5
CASSSGDQGPAETQYF
TGTGCCAGCAGCTCGGGGGATCAGGGACCCGCGGAGACCCAGTACTTC
>TRBV30|NA|many|TRBJ2-3
CAWRITRTSTDTQYF
TGTGCCTGGAGGATTACTAGGACTAGCACAGATACGCAGTATTTT
>TRBV12-3/TRBV12-4|NA|many|TRBJ1-6
CASTQAGQNNSPLHF
TGTGCCAGCACCCAAGCAGGACAGAATAATTCACCCCTCCACTTT
>TRBV27|NA|many|TRBJ2-1
CASSGGRSYNEQFF
TGTGCCAGCAGTGGCGGCAGATCGTACAATGAGCAGTTCTTC